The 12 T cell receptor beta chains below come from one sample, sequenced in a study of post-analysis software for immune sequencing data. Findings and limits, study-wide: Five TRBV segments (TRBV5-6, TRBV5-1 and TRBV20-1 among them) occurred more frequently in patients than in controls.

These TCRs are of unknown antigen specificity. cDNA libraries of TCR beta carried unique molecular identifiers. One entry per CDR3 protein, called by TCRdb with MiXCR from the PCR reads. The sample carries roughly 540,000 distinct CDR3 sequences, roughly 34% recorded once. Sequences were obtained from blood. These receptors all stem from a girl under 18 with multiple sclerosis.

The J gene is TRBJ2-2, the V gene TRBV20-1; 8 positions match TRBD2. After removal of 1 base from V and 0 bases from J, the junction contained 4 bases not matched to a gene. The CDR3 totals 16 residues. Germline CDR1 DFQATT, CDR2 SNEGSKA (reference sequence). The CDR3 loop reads CSARVPGLANTGELFF. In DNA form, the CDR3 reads TGCAGTGCTAGAGTGCCGGGACTAGCGAACACCGGGGAGCTGTTTTTT.

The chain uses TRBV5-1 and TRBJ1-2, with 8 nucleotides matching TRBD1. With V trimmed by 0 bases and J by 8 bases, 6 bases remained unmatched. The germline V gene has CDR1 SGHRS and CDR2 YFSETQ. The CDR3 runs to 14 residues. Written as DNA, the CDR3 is TGCGCCAGCAGCTTGGGGGACAGGTCTTCGGGCTACACCTTC. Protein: CASSLGDRSSGYTF.

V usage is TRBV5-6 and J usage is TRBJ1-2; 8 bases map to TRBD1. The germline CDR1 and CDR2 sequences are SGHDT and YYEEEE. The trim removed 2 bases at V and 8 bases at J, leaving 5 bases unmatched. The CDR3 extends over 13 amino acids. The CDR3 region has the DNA TGTGCCAGCAGCTTATCGGCAGGGGGCGGCTACACCTTC. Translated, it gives CASSLSAGGGYTF. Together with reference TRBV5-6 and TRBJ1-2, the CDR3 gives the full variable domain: DAGVTQSPTHLIKTRGQQVTLRCSPKSGHDTVSWYQQALGQGPQFIFQYYEEEERQRGNFPDRFSGHQFPNYSSELNVNALLLGDSALYLCASSLSAGGGYTFGSGTRLTVV.

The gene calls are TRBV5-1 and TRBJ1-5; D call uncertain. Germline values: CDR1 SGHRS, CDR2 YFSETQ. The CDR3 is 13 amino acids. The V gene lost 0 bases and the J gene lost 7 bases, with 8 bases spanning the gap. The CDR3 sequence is CASSLDPAQPQHF. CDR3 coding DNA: TGCGCCAGCAGCTTGGACCCGGCACAGCCCCAGCATTTT. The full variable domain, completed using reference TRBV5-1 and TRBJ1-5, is KAGVTQTPRYLIKTRGQQVTLSCSPISGHRSVSWYQQTPGQGLQFLFEYFSETQRNKGNFPGRFSGRQFSNSRSEMNVSTLELGDSALYLCASSLDPAQPQHFGDGTRLSIL.

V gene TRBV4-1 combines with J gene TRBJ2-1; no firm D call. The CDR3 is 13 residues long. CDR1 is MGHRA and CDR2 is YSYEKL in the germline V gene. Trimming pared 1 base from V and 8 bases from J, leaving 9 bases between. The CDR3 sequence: CASSQASPDEQFF. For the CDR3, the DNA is TGCGCCAGCAGCCAAGCCTCCCCAGATGAGCAGTTCTTC.

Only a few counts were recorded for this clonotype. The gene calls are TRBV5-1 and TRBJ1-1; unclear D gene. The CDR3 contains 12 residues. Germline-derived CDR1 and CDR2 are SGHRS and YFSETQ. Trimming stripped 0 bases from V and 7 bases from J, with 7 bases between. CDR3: CASSLGGDEAFF. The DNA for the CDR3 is TGCGCCAGCAGCTTGGGTGGGGATGAAGCTTTCTTT.

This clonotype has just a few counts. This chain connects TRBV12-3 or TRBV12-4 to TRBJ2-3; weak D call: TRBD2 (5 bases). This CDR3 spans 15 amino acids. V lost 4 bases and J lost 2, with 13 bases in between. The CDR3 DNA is TGTGCCAGCAGTTCGCGTGAGGGTTACACAGATACGCAGTATTTT. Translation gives CASSSREGYTDTQYF.

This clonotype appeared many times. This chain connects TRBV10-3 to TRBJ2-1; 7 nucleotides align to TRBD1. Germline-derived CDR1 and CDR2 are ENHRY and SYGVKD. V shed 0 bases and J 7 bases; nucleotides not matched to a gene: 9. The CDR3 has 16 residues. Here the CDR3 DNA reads TGTGCCATCAGTGAGTCGGAAGGGGGCTACTCTAATGAGCAGTTCTTC. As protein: CAISESEGGYSNEQFF.

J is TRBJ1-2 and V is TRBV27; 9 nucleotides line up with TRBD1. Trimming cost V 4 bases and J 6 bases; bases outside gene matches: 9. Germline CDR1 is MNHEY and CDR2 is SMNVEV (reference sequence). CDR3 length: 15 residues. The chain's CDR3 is CASSSKPGTGNGYTF. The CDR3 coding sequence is TGTGCCAGCAGTTCAAAACCCGGGACAGGGAATGGCTACACCTTC.

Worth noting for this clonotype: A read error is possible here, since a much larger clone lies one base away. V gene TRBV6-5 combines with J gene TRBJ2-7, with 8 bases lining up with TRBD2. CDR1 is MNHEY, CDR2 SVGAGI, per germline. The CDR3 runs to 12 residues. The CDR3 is CTSSYSGDEQYF. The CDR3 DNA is TGTACCAGCAGTTATAGCGGGGACGAGCAGTACTTC.

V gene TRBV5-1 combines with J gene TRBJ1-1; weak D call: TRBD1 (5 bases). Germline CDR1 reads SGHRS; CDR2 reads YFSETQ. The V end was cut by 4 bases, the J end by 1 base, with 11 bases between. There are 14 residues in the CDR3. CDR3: CASSGTPENTEAFF. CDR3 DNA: TGCGCCAGCAGCGGGACCCCTGAGAACACTGAAGCTTTCTTT.

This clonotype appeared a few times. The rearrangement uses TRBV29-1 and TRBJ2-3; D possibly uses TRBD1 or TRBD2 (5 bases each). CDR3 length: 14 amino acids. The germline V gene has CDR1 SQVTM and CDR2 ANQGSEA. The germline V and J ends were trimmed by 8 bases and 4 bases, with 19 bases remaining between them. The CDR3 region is CSFERGASPDTQYF. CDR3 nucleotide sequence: TGCAGCTTCGAGAGAGGGGCCAGCCCAGATACGCAGTATTTT.